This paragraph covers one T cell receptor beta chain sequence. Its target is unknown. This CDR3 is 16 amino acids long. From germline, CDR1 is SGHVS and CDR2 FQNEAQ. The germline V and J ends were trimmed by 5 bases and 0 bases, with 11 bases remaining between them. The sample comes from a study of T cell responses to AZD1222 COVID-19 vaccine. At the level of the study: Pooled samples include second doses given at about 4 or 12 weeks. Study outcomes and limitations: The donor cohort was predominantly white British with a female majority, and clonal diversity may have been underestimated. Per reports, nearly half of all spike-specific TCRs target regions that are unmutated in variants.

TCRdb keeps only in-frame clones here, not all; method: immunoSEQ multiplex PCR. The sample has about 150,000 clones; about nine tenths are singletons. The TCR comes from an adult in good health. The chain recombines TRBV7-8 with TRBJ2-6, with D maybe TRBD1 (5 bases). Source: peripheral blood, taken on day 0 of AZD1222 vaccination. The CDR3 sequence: CASSLRQISGANVLTF. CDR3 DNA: TGTGCCAGCAGCCTAAGACAGATCTCTGGGGCCAACGTCCTGACTTTC.